These T cell receptor beta chains were read from a single sample in a study of Ad26.COV2.S vaccination and SARS-CoV-2 variants. The method was immunoSEQ multiplex PCR; TCRdb's version includes in-frame clones alone and lacks a portion of them. The table shows some 460,000 clones, with 89% occurring only once. The sample was peripheral blood, taken in a trial of Ad26.COV2.S vaccine versus placebo. The receptors originated from a person aged 18 to 59 who received the Ad26.COV2.S COVID-19 vaccine or a placebo. Each CDR3 is given with its conserved first and last residue. A D gene is named only where the DNA matches it firmly. A row's size may be missing; if present it is once, few, many or a size class.

length,D,V,J,size,DNA,CDR3
17,-,TRBV2,TRBJ1-5,-,TGTGCCAGCAGCGTTCTCGGGGGCGGGTATAGCAATCAGCCCCAGCATTTT,CASSVLGGGYSNQPQHF
13,TRBD1,TRBV12-3/TRBV12-4,TRBJ2-5,-,TGTGCCAGCAGTTTGGGACAGTGGGAGACCCAGTACTTC,CASSLGQWETQYF
12,-,TRBV28,TRBJ2-7,-,TGTGCCAGCCGCCTCAACTCCTACGAGCAGTACTTC,CASRLNSYEQYF
13,-,TRBV6-5,TRBJ2-7,-,TGTGCCAGCAAGGGCAGCGAAAACTACGAGCAGTACTTC,CASKGSENYEQYF
16,TRBD1,TRBV10-1,TRBJ2-7,few,TGCGCCAGCCTTCAGGTTCCGGGACAGTGGCCCTACGAGCAGTACTTC,CASLQVPGQWPYEQYF
21,TRBD1,TRBV9,TRBJ1-5,-,TGTGCCAGCAGCGTAGTTTATGAGTTGACAGGGCTAAGCGTGGGGTGGGAGCCCCAGCATTTT,CASSVVYELTGLSVGWEPQHF
14,-,TRBV4-3,TRBJ2-7,-,TGCGCCAGCAGCCAATTGCAGACAGCCTACGAGCAGTACTTC,CASSQLQTAYEQYF
14,-,TRBV7-2,TRBJ1-5,-,TGTGCCAGCAGCGAAGGCGGGGGCACTTGGTCTCAGCATTTT,CASSEGGGTWSQHF
15,-,TRBV21-1,TRBJ2-4,once,TGTGCCAGCACCCCGGGGAGCATAGCCAAAAACATTCAGTACTTC,CASTPGSIAKNIQYF
13,-,TRBV5-1,TRBJ2-5,-,TGCGCCAGCAGCCGGACAGTACAAGAGACCCAGTACTTC,CASSRTVQETQYF
13,-,TRBV6-5,TRBJ2-1,-,TGTGCCAGCAGTTACGATGCCTACAATGAGCAGTTCTTC,CASSYDAYNEQFF
16,-,TRBV18,TRBJ2-7,-,TGTGCCAGCTCACCGGCACCCCTCCAATCAAGCTACGAGCAGTACTTC,CASSPAPLQSSYEQYF
15,-,TRBV7-2,TRBJ2-5,-,TGTGCCAGCAGCTTACTGCGATCGACACAGGAGGCCCAGTACTTC,CASSLLRSTQEAQYF
16,-,TRBV6-6,TRBJ1-1,-,TGTGCCAGCAGTTTCGACGACGCGCCGCTGAACACTGAAGCTTTCTTT,CASSFDDAPLNTEAFF
15,-,TRBV18,TRBJ2-5,-,TGTGCCAGCTCACCACCGTCGGGTCGGGGGGAGACCCAGTACTTC,CASSPPSGRGETQYF